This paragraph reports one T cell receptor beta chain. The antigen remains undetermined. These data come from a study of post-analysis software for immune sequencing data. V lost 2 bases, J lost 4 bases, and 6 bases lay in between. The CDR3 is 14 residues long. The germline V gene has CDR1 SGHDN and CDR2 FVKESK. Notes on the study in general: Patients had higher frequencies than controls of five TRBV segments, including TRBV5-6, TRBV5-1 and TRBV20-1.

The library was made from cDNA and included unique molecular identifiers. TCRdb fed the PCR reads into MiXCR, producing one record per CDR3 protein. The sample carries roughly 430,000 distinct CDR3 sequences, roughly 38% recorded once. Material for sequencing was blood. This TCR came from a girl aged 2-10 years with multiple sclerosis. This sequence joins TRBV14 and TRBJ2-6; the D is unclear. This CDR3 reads CASSQHPGANVLTF. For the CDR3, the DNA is TGTGCCAGCAGCCAACACCCAGGGGCCAACGTCCTGACTTTC.